This T cell receptor (beta chain) was recorded in a study of blood T cell repertoires in COVID-19. Data came from immunoSEQ multiplex PCR; TCRdb stores just in-frame clones and leaves some out. The sample includes 450,000 or so clones, about 88% of them seen just once. CDR1 is LGHNA and CDR2 is YSLEER in the germline V gene. This CDR3 has 17 amino acids. V shed 1 base, J shed 6 bases, and the junction held 11 bases outside the gene matches. The V gene is TRBV4-3, the J gene TRBJ2-1; 8 positions match TRBD2. The sample was peripheral blood. The clonotype comes from a woman aged 35 to 49 with COVID-19, enrolled during active disease. CDR3 DNA sequence: TGCGCCAGCAGCCAAGGTGTCGCTAGCGGGCCTTCCAATGAGCAGTTCTTC. It translates to CASSQGVASGPSNEQFF.